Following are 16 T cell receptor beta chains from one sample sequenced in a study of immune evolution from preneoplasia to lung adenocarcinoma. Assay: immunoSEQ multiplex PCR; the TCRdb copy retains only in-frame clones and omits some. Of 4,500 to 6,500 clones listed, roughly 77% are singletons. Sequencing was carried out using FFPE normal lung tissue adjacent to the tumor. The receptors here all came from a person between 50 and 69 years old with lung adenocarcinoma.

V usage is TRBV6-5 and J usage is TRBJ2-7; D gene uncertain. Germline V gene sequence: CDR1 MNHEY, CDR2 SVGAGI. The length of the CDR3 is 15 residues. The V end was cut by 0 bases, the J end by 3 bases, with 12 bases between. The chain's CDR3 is CASSYSSRMLYEQYF. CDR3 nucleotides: TGTGCCAGCAGTTACTCGTCAAGGATGCTCTACGAGCAGTACTTC.

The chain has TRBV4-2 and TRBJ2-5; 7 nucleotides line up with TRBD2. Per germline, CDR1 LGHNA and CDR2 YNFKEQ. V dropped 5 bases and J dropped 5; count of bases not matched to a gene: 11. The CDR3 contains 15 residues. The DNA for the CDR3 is TGTGCCAGCAGCGGACGACTAGCCTACGGGGAGACCCAGTACTTC. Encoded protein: CASSGRLAYGETQYF.

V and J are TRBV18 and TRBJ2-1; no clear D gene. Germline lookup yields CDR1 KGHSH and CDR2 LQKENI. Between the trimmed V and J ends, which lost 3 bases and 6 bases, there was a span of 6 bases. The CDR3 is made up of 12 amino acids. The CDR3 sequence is CASSPLVNEQFF. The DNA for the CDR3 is TGTGCCAGCTCACCTTTGGTCAATGAGCAGTTCTTC.

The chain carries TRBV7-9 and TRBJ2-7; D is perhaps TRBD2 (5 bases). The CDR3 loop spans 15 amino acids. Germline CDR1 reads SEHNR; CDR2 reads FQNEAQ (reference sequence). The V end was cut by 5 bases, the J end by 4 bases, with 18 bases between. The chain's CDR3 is CASSQRWAEDYEQYF. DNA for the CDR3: TGTGCCAGCAGCCAGCGGTGGGCGGAGGATTACGAGCAGTACTTC.

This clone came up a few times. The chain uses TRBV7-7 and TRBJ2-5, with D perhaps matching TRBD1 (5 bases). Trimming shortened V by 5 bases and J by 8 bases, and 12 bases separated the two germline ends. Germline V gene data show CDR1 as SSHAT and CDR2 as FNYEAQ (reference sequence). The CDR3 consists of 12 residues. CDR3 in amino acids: CASSPLQGTQYF. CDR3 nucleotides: TGTGCCAGCAGCCCGCTCCAGGGTACCCAGTACTTC. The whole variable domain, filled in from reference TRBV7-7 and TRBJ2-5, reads GAGVSQSPRYKVTKRGQDVTLRCDPISSHATLYWYQQALGQGPEFLTYFNYEAQPDKSGLPSDRFSAERPEGSISTLTIQRTEQRDSAMYRCASSPLQGTQYFGPGTRLLVL.

The CDR3 here is CASSQEGGPPGDGYTF. In nucleotides, the CDR3 is TGTGCCAGCAGCCAAGAGGGGGGCCCGCCTGGGGATGGCTACACCTTC. V is TRBV14 and J is TRBJ1-2; tentative D call: TRBD1 (6 bases). CDR1 and CDR2 (germline): SGHDN, FVKESK. The CDR3 totals 16 residues. V was cut by 0 bases and J by 6 bases, with 17 bases left in between.

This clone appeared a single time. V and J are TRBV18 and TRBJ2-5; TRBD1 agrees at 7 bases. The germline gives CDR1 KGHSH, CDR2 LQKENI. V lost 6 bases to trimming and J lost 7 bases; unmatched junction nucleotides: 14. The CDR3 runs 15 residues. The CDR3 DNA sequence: TGTGCCAGCTCGTCGGCCGGGACGAAGGGGGCGACCCAGTACTTC. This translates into CASSSAGTKGATQYF.

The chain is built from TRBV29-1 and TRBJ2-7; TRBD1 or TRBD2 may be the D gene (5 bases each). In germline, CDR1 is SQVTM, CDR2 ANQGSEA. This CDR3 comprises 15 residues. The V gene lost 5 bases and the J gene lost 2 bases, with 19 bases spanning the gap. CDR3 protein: CSVLEQAPGPYEQYF. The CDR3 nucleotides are TGCAGCGTTCTGGAGCAGGCCCCGGGACCCTACGAGCAGTACTTC.

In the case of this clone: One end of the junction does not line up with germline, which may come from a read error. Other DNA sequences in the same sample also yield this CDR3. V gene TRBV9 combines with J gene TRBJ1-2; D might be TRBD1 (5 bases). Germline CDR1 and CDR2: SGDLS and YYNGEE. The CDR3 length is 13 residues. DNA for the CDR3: TGTGCCAGCAGCGTAGACGAGGGGTATGGCTACACCTTT. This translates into CASSVDEGYGYTF.

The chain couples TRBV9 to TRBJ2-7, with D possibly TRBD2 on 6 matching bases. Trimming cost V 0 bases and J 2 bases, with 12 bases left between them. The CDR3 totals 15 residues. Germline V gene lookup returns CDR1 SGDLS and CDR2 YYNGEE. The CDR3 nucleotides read TGTGCCAGCAGCGTAGCGGGGACTGCCACCTACGAGCAGTACTTC. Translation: CASSVAGTATYEQYF.

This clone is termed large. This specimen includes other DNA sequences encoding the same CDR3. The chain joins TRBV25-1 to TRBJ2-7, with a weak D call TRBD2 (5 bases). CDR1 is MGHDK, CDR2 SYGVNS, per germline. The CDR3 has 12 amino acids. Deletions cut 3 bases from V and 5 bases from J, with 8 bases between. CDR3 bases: TGTGCCAGCAGTGATTCCGGGGACGAGCAGTACTTC. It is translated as CASSDSGDEQYF.

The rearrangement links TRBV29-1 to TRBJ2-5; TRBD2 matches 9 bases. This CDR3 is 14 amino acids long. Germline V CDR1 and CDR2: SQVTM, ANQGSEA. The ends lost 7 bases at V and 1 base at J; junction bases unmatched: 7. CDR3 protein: CSAPSGVLQETQYF. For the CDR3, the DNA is TGCAGCGCTCCTAGCGGGGTCCTCCAAGAGACCCAGTACTTC.

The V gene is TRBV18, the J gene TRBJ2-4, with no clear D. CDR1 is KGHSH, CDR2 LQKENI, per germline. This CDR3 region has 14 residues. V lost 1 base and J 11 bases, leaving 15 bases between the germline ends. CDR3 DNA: TGTGCCAGCTCACCACAGTTAAGCTCGTACGTTCAGTACTTC. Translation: CASSPQLSSYVQYF.

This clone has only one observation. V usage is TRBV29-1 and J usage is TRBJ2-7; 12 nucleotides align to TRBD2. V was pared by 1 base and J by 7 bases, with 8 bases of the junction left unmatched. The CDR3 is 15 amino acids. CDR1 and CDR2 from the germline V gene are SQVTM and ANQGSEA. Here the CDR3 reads CSVEVSSGRVGEQYF. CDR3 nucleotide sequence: TGCAGCGTTGAAGTGTCTAGCGGGAGGGTCGGGGAGCAGTACTTC.

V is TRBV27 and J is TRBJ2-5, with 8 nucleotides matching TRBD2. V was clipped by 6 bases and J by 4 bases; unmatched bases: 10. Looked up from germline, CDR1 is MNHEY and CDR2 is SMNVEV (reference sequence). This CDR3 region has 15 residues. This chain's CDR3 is CASSPGGARRETQYF. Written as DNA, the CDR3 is TGTGCCAGCAGCCCCGGGGGGGCCAGGAGAGAGACCCAGTACTTC.

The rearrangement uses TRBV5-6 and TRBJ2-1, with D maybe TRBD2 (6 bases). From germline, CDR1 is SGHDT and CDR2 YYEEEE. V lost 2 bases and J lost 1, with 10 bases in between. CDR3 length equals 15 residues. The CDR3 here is CASSFGSRSYNEQFF. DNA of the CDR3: TGTGCCAGCAGCTTCGGGAGCCGGTCCTACAATGAGCAGTTCTTC.